This T cell receptor (beta chain) was identified during a study of T-cell memory formation after mild COVID-19. Trimming took off 4 bases at V and 3 bases at J, with 12 bases between the two ends. Germline loops: CDR1 SGHTA, CDR2 FQGNSA. The CDR3 is 14 residues long. This clonotype was detected ten times or more. Its antigen is currently unknown. 5'RACE, which relied on constant-segment primers, yielded TCR alpha and TCR beta cDNA libraries carrying sample barcodes and UMIs. Each CDR3 protein is one row after TCRdb ran MiXCR on the 5' RACE reads. The sample holds hundreds of thousands of distinct CDR3 sequences, less than 25% seen once. General study points: Pre-infection memory contained some responding clones, which suggested that cross-reactive memory had joined.

This receptor was taken from an adult woman who had mild COVID-19 (a few samples of this study predate the infection). Cell type and time point are not known. Sequenced: PBMCs or a T cell subset sorted from them (not recorded which). This chain uses TRBV7-2 with TRBJ1-1; D is perhaps TRBD1 (5 bases). The CDR3 loop is CASSSSPGYTEAFF. Here the CDR3 DNA reads TGTGCCAGCAGCTCTTCCCCAGGGTACACTGAAGCTTTCTTT.